These 6 T cell receptor beta chains came from one sample sequenced in a study of T-cell memory formation after mild COVID-19. TCRdb analysed the 5' RACE reads with MiXCR anew, one entry per CDR3 protein. The sample contains 50,000 or so distinct CDR3 sequences, around a quarter of which appear only once. The sample was PBMCs or a T cell subset sorted from them (not recorded which). All receptors come from a man younger than 30 who had mild COVID-19 (a few samples of this study predate the infection). Cell type and time point are not known.

This clonotype occurred a few times. The chain links TRBV4-2 to TRBJ2-1, with D perhaps being TRBD1 or TRBD2 (6 bases each). CDR1 LGHNA and CDR2 YNFKEQ come from the germline V gene. Trimming removed 10 bases at V and 9 bases at J, with 19 bases between. The CDR3 contains 13 residues. In DNA, the CDR3 is TGTGCCACGAGAGGTCCGGGGGCACCTGAGCAGTTCTTC. It codes for CATRGPGAPEQFF.

This clonotype was seen a handful of times. V and J are TRBV7-6 and TRBJ2-5; D is possibly TRBD1 or TRBD2 (5 bases each). Germline lookup yields CDR1 SGHVS and CDR2 FNYEAQ. The V end lost 4 bases, the J end lost 5 bases, and 20 bases lay between the germline ends. The CDR3 is made up of 16 amino acids. The CDR3 sequence is CASSSPPDGTGETQYF. DNA of the CDR3: TGTGCCAGCAGCTCGCCCCCCGACGGGACCGGGGAGACCCAGTACTTC.

This clonotype was counted only a few times. The gene calls are TRBV7-9 and TRBJ1-1; TRBD1 is a possible D gene (5 bases). CDR3 size: 15 residues. Germline values: CDR1 SEHNR, CDR2 FQNEAQ (reference sequence). Trimming pared 5 bases from V and 4 bases from J, leaving 17 bases between. CDR3 coding DNA: TGTGCCAGCAGCGCCGGTGGGGGATATTTCACTGAAGCTTTCTTT. It specifies CASSAGGGYFTEAFF. Based on the CDR3 plus reference TRBV7-9 and TRBJ1-1, the full variable domain is DTGVSQNPRHKITKRGQNVTFRCDPISEHNRLYWYRQTLGQGPEFLTYFQNEAQLEKSRLLSDRFSAERPKGSFSTLEIQRTEQGDSAMYLCASSAGGGYFTEAFFGQGTRLTVV.

In its sample, this clonotype was seen a few times. This chain uses TRBV11-2 with TRBJ2-3; D is perhaps TRBD2 (5 bases). This CDR3 contains 15 residues. Trimming stripped 2 bases from V and 1 base from J, with 10 bases between. Germline V gene lookup returns CDR1 SGHAT and CDR2 FQNNGV. CDR3 sequence reads: CASSLRAGRTDTQYF. The CDR3 DNA follows: TGTGCCAGCAGCTTACGGGCGGGCCGCACAGATACGCAGTATTTT.

This chain links TRBV4-2 with TRBJ2-1; TRBD2 matches 10 bases. CDR1 and CDR2 from the germline V gene are LGHNA and YNFKEQ. The CDR3 covers 17 residues. V was pared by 2 bases and J by 3 bases, with 7 bases of the junction left unmatched. The DNA for the CDR3 is TGTGCCAGCAGCCAATTCACTAGCGGGGAGAACTACAATGAGCAGTTCTTC. Translating it yields CASSQFTSGENYNEQFF.

In this sample, this clonotype turned up a few times. This chain's CDR3 is CASSLVRLSSYNSPLHF. The CDR3 bases are TGTGCCAGCAGCTTAGTGCGGCTAAGCTCCTATAATTCACCCCTCCACTTT. The genes are TRBV7-2 and TRBJ1-6; no clear D gene. Trimming removed 1 base at V and 0 bases at J, with 10 bases between. CDR1 SGHTA and CDR2 FQGNSA come from the germline V gene. The CDR3 has 17 amino acids.